What follows is one T cell receptor beta chain and its context. Its matching antigen is unknown. These data come from a study of vaccination effects on CD4 cells after COVID-19. Study-level information: After the second dose, samples were taken at median day 72.

Measured with immunoSEQ multiplex PCR; TCRdb has only the in-frame clones, and not every one. The sample includes about 24,000 clones, over 70% of them seen just once. Study results and caveats: Late after vaccination, infection- and vaccine-induced clones showed marked clonal contraction. Cross-reaction with common cold coronaviruses was seen in only 1 of 255 vaccine-induced clones from healthy vaccinees.

Trimming pared 2 bases from V and 4 bases from J, leaving 14 bases between. CDR3 length equals 15 residues. From germline, CDR1 is SEHNR and CDR2 FQNEAQ (reference sequence). With the ViraFEST assay, the study expanded antigen-specific CD4+ T cells using viral peptide pools, then sequenced them. Subsequent to a culture period of 10 days, CD4+ T cells were isolated. Vaccine administered to participants consisted of two doses of either BNT162b2 or mRNA-1273. A few million PBMC were seeded per well and grown in the presence of roughly 9.3 IU/ml IL-2 and 8.5 to 10 ug/ml peptides. The clonotype originates from a human donor who received a COVID-19 vaccine. Sequences were derived from CD4+ T cells from PBMCs cultured with HCoV-NL63 spike peptides, sampled after COVID-19 vaccination. The chain carries TRBV7-9 and TRBJ1-2; D perhaps matches TRBD1 (5 bases). For the CDR3, the DNA is TGTGCCAGCAGCTTATCCAGGGAACTAGTCTATGGCTACACCTTC. Translated, it gives CASSLSRELVYGYTF.